This T cell receptor (beta chain) was observed in a study of control samples from healthy donors and cancer patients. This CDR3 has 14 amino acids. Germline CDR1 WSHSY, CDR2 SAAADI. The germline V and J ends were trimmed by 0 bases and 5 bases, with 11 bases remaining between them. Sequencing was performed with immunoSEQ multiplex PCR; in TCRdb, only in-frame clones are kept and a portion is missing. The table has 150,000 to 160,000 clones, 94% seen once. The V gene is TRBV10-2, the J gene TRBJ2-7; perhaps TRBD1 as D (5 bases). This clonotype was obtained from a man aged 40-55 years in good health. Specimen: blood. CDR3 protein: CASSESFRQNEQYF. The CDR3 bases are TGCGCCAGCAGTGAGTCCTTCCGACAGAACGAGCAGTACTTC.